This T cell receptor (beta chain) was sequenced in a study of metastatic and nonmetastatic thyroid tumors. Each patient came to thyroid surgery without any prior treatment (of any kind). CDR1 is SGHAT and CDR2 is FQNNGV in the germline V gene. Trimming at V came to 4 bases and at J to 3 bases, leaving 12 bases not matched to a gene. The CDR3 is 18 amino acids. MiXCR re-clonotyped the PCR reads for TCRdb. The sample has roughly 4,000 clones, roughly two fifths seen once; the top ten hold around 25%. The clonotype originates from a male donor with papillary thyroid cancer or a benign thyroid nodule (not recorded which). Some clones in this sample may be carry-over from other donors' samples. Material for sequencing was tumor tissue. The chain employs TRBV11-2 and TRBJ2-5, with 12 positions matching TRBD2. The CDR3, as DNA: TGTGCCAGCAGCTCGGGACTAGCGGGTCAGTACTCCAAAGAGACCCAGTACTTC. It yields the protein CASSSGLAGQYSKETQYF.